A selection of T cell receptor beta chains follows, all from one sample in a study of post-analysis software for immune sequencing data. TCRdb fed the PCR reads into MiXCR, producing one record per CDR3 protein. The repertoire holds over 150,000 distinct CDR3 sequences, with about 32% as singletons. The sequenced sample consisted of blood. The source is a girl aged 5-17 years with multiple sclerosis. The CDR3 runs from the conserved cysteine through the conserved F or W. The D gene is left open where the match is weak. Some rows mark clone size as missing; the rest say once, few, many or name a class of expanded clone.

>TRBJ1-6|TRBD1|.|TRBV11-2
CASTAFGTGPSAPLHF
TGTGCCAGCACTGCCTTCGGGACAGGGCCTTCGGCACCCCTCCACTTT
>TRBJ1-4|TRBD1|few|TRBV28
CASSRRQGGNEKLFF
TGTGCCAGCAGCCGTAGACAGGGGGGAAATGAAAAACTGTTTTTT
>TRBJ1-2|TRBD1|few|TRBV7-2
CASSLGQGTYGYTF
TGTGCCAGCAGCTTAGGACAGGGTACCTATGGCTACACCTTC
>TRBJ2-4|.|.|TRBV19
CASSVFGGGDEQYF
TGTGCCAGTAGTGTCTTCGGGGGCGGAGATGAGCAGTACTTC
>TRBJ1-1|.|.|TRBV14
CASSQGVLRNTEAFF
TGTGCCAGCAGCCAAGGCGTCCTCCGGAACACTGAAGCTTTCTTT
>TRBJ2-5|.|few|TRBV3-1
CASSQIQAETQYF
TGTGCCAGCAGCCAAATTCAGGCGGAGACCCAGTACTTC
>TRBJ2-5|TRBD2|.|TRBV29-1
CSAGLDGETQYF
TGCAGCGCAGGACTAGATGGGGAGACCCAGTACTTC
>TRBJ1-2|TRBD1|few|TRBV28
CASSSTGGRDYGYTF
TGTGCCAGCAGTTCGACAGGGGGCAGAGACTATGGCTACACCTTC
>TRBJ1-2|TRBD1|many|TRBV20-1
CSAPDRVYGYTF
TGCAGTGCCCCGGACAGGGTCTATGGCTACACCTTC
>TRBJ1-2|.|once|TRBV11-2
CASSLEGTYGYTF
TGTGCCAGCAGCTTAGAAGGGACCTATGGCTACACCTTC
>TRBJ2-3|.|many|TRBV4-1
CASSQGWRDGDTQYF
TGCGCCAGCAGCCAAGGATGGCGGGACGGAGATACGCAGTATTTT
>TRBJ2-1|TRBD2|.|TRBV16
CAGSEVPGLEEQFF
TGTGCCGGCAGCGAAGTTCCGGGACTAGAAGAGCAGTTCTTC
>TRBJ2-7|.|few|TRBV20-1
CSARSGFYEQYF
TGCAGTGCTCGATCGGGCTTCTACGAGCAGTACTTC
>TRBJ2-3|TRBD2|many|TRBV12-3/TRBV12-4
CASSYVTSGRKLADTQYF
TGTGCCAGCAGTTACGTGACTAGCGGGAGAAAGCTTGCAGATACGCAGTATTTT
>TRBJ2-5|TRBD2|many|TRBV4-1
CASRLAEHQETQYF
TGCGCCTCCCGACTAGCGGAGCACCAAGAGACCCAGTACTTC
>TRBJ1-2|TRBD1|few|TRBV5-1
CASSPKTGTGGYGYTF
TGCGCCAGCAGCCCCAAAACCGGGACAGGGGGCTATGGCTACACCTTC
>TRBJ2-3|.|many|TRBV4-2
CASSQEGRGMADTQYF
TGTGCCAGCAGCCAAGAAGGACGAGGGATGGCCGATACGCAGTATTTT
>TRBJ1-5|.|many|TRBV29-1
CSVSDDARNQPQHF
TGCAGCGTTTCCGACGACGCGAGAAATCAGCCCCAGCATTTT
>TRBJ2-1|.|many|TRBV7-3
CASSPLGGNEQFF
TGTGCCAGCAGCCCCCTGGGGGGAAATGAGCAGTTCTTC
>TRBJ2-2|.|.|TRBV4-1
CASSHGDGELFF
TGCGCCAGCAGTCACGGTGACGGGGAGCTGTTTTTT
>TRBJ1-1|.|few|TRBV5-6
CASSLEWRNTETFF
TGTGCCAGCAGCTTGGAGTGGAGGAACACTGAAACTTTCTTT
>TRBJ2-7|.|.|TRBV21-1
CASSKLSDPRVSYEQYF
TGTGCCAGCAGCAAACTATCGGACCCCCGGGTTTCCTACGAGCAGTACTTC
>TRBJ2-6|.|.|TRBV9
CASSVDFTGTPSGANVLTF
TGTGCCAGCAGCGTAGACTTCACAGGGACGCCCTCTGGGGCCAACGTCCTGACTTTC
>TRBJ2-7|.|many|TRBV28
CASSLSGTYEQYF
TGTGCCAGCAGTTTGAGCGGTACCTACGAGCAGTACTTC
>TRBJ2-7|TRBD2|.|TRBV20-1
CSARPSGSNYEQYF
TGCAGTGCTAGACCTAGCGGGAGCAACTACGAGCAGTACTTC
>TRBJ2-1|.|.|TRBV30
CAWSVGRQSSYNEQFF
TGTGCCTGGAGTGTAGGGCGGCAGAGCTCCTACAATGAGCAGTTCTTC
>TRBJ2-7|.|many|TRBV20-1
CSARFSANYEQYF
TGCAGTGCTAGATTTTCGGCTAACTACGAGCAGTACTTC
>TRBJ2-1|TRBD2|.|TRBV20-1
CSASPGLANQETQFF
TGCAGTGCTAGCCCGGGACTAGCGAACCAAGAGACCCAGTTCTTC
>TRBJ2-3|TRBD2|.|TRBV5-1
CASSLAIAGSTDTQYF
TGCGCCAGCAGCTTGGCAATAGCGGGCTCTACAGATACGCAGTATTTT
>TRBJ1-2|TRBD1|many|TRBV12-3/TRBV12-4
CASSNQGAYGYTF
TGTGCCAGCAGTAACCAGGGGGCGTATGGCTACACCTTC
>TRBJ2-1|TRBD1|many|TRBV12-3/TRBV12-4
CASSFGQGHYNEQFF
TGTGCCAGCAGTTTTGGACAGGGCCACTACAATGAGCAGTTCTTC
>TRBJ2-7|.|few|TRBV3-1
CASSLARQDEQYF
TGTGCCAGCAGCCTTGCCCGCCAAGACGAGCAGTACTTC
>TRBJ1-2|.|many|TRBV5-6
CASSLGAGPIGGYTF
TGTGCCAGCAGCTTGGGGGCGGGCCCCATTGGGGGCTACACCTTC
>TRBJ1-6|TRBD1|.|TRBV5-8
CASNRQQGTHSPPHF
TGTGCCAGCAACCGTCAACAGGGGACGCATTCACCCCCCCACTTT
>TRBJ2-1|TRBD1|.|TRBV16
CASSLTGASYNEQFF
TGTGCCAGCAGCCTTACAGGGGCCTCCTACAATGAGCAGTTCTTC
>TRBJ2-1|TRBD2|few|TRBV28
CASSPLGTSGYNEQFF
TGTGCCAGCAGTCCCTTAGGGACTAGCGGCTACAATGAGCAGTTCTTC
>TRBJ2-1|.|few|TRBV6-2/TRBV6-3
CASGESAPNEQFF
TGTGCCAGCGGGGAGTCGGCACCCAATGAGCAGTTCTTC
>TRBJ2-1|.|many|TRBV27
CASSLALSNNEQFF
TGTGCCAGCAGTTTAGCACTTTCAAACAATGAGCAGTTCTTC
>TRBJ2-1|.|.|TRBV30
CAWSVNSGYEQFF
TGTGCCTGGAGCGTTAATAGTGGCTATGAGCAGTTCTTC
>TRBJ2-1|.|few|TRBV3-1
CASSPTSLNEQFF
TGTGCCAGCAGCCCAACTAGCCTTAATGAGCAGTTCTTC
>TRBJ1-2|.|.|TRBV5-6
CASSLVGGSDYGYTF
TGTGCCAGCAGCTTGGTCGGAGGCTCGGACTATGGCTACACCTTC
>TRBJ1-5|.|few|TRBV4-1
CASSLIPGESNQPQHF
TGCGCCAGCAGCCTCATACCAGGGGAGAGCAATCAGCCCCAGCATTTT
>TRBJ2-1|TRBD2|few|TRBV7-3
CASSLMGGTSGRANEQFF
TGTGCCAGCAGCTTAATGGGTGGGACTAGCGGGAGGGCGAATGAGCAGTTCTTC
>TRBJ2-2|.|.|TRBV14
CASSHREFTGELFF
TGTGCCAGCAGCCATCGGGAGTTCACGGGGGAGCTGTTTTTT
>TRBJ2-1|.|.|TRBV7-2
CASIRIRGHSYNEQFF
TGTGCCAGCATCCGTATACGGGGGCACTCCTACAATGAGCAGTTCTTC
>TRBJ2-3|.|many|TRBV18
CASSTGYTDTQYF
TGTGCCAGCTCAACAGGGTACACAGATACGCAGTATTTT
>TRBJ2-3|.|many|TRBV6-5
CASRPNTDTQYF
TGTGCCAGCAGGCCAAACACAGATACGCAGTATTTT
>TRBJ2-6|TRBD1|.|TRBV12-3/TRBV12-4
CASRTGTGGSGANVLTF
TGTGCCAGCAGAACCGGGACAGGGGGCTCTGGGGCCAACGTCCTGACTTTC
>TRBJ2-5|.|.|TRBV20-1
CSILGVGTQYF
TGCAGTATCTTGGGGGTGGGGACCCAGTACTTC
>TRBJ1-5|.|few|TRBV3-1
CASSPRGGGNQPQHF
TGTGCCAGCAGCCCCCGTGGGGGGGGCAATCAGCCCCAGCATTTT
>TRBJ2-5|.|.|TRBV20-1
CSARSQDMTRYF
TGCAGTGCTAGAAGTCAAGATATGACCCGGTACTTC